The source of this T cell receptor (beta chain) is a study of OX40 agonist ivuxolimab in advanced cancers. Assay used: immunoSEQ multiplex PCR; TCRdb lists only in-frame clones, some missing. The data show some 46,000 clones, around 90% seen once. This CDR3 is 14 amino acids long. The V gene lost 7 bases and the J gene lost 3 bases, with 16 bases spanning the gap. In germline, CDR1 is SGHNT, CDR2 YENEEA. The sample in question was CD4+ or CD8+ T cells sorted from blood, obtained in a trial of the OX40 agonist ivuxolimab. J is TRBJ2-7 and V is TRBV11-3, with D perhaps matching TRBD1 or TRBD2 (6 bases each). The clonotype originates from an adult with an advanced solid tumor such as melanoma, head and neck, liver or kidney cancer. CDR3 amino acids: CASNIRGDLYEQYF. The CDR3 region has the DNA TGTGCCAGCAACATAAGGGGGGACCTCTACGAGCAGTACTTC.